This T cell receptor (beta chain) was profiled in a study of beta chain features in type 1 diabetes. Overall study findings and caveats: In patients and controls equally, PCR might favor templates that are shorter.

Worth noting for this clone: The antigen is not known.

Every isolated RNA sample was fully reverse transcribed, so sequencing captured expressed TCRB transcripts. Generated by immunoSEQ multiplex PCR, the TCRdb table keeps only in-frame clones and is missing some. The table records hundreds of thousands of clones, under 70% of them present only once. This CDR3 contains 15 residues. The germline gives CDR1 LGHNA, CDR2 YSLEER. V lost 3 bases, J lost 4 bases, and 13 bases lay in between. The sequence came from a young man in good health. Sequenced sample: naive CD4+ T cells from blood. The chain recombines TRBV4-3 with TRBJ2-1; D is possibly TRBD1 (6 bases). The chain's CDR3 is CASSHDRTAYNEQFF. CDR3 DNA: TGCGCCAGCAGCCACGATCGGACAGCATACAATGAGCAGTTCTTC.